This entry features one T cell receptor (beta chain) sequence. What it recognizes is unknown. Time point defined: patch test 2, 6 weeks after DPC sensitization. Regarding treatment: therapeutic diphenylcyclopropenone sensitization with weekly scalp DPC. Unfractionated whole blood yielded total RNA. Blood collection happened ahead of applying each patch test. Individual cDNA molecules (in the library) carried attached unique molecular identifiers. A single record per CDR3 protein comes from TCRdb applying MiXCR to the RACE reads. Of some 42,000 distinct CDR3 sequences listed, 9.6% were seen once; the top ten hold more than 13%. The data derive from a study of human T cells and chemical hapten exposure. Findings of the study overall: The presence of alopecia in the donors means their immune response may differ from healthy people's.

V was trimmed by 0 bases and J by 7 bases, leaving 2 bases between them. The length of the CDR3 is 12 residues. Germline V lookup: CDR1 SGHNT, CDR2 YYREEE (reference sequence). This receptor was identified in a woman aged 25 to 45 with alopecia areata. Some clones in this sample may be carry-over from other donors' samples. The chain is built from TRBV5-4 and TRBJ1-6; the D is unclear. The source material was whole blood, sampled in connection with sensitization to the hapten diphenylcyclopropenone (DPC). DNA of the CDR3: TGTGCCAGCAGCTTGGCCAATTCACCCCTCCACTTT. Translated, it gives CASSLANSPLHF.